Listed here is a single TCR beta chain. Looked up from germline, CDR1 is SQVTM and CDR2 is ANQGSEA. The CDR3 length is 16 residues. V lost 0 bases, J lost 2 bases, and 16 bases lay in between. This entry is derived from a study of blood T cell repertoires in COVID-19. Overall study context: Sample material is recorded as cDNA or gDNA derived from T cells, B-cell-depleted T cells, or PBMCs.

Clones were sequenced by immunoSEQ multiplex PCR, and TCRdb holds only the in-frame ones, with some missing. The sample carries 150,000 to 200,000 clones, around nine tenths recorded once. V gene TRBV29-1 combines with J gene TRBJ1-2, with TRBD1 as a possible D gene (6 bases). Sequencing used peripheral blood. This TCR came from a man aged 60 to 69 with active or convalescent COVID-19. As DNA, the CDR3 is TGCAGCGTTGAAGATCACGTCAGGGGAAAGAACTATGGCTACACCTTC. It codes for CSVEDHVRGKNYGYTF.